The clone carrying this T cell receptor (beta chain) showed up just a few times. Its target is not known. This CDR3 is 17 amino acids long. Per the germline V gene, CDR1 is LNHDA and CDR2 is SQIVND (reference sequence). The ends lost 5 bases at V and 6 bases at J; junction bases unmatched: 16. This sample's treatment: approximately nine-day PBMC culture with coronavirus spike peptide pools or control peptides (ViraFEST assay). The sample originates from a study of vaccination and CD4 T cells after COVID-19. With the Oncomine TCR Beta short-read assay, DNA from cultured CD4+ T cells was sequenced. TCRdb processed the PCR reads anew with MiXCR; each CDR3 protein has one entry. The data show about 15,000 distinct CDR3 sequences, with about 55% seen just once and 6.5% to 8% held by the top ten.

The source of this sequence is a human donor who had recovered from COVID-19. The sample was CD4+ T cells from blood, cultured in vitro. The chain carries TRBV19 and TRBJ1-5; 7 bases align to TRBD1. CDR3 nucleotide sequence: TGTGCCAGTAGTCGTTCTCTTACCAGGGGGAGGCCTCAGCCCCAGCATTTT. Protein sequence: CASSRSLTRGRPQPQHF.